This T cell receptor beta chain comes out of a study of tumor-infiltrating lymphocytes in primary liver carcinoma. Concerning this clonotype: Antigen unknown. A clone one base away is much larger, so this may be a read error.

Unsorted bulk tissue of roughly 19-30 mg yielded co-extracted RNA and DNA. General observations from the study: In tumor-adjacent and tumor-blood pairs, overlap was lower than in tumor region pairs.

Germline CDR1 is ENHRY and CDR2 is SYGVKD. The CDR3 is 14 residues long. From 500 ng total RNA, TCR beta cDNA was generated with a primer in the constant region. Three nested multiplex PCR rounds, a slightly modified ARM-PCR, produced the libraries for TCR beta. The first two PCR rounds used TRBV1-TRBV30 primers with a Cbeta primer, around 10 cycles each. From the multiplex PCR reads, TCRdb called clonotypes with MiXCR, one entry per CDR3 protein. The sample yields about 96,000 distinct CDR3 sequences, approximately 68% seen once. The rearrangement uses TRBV10-3 and TRBJ2-3; D remains ambiguous. The receptor was isolated from a man aged 40-50 years with primary liver carcinoma and hepatitis B virus infection. Sequencing used tumor-adjacent normal liver tissue. CDR3 bases: TGTACCATCAGTGAGTCGTACGGCACAGATACGCAGTATTTT. It yields the protein CTISESYGTDTQYF.